This T cell receptor (beta chain) was observed in a study of T-cell reconstitution after alpha-beta-depleted transplantation in children. A TCRbeta library incorporating unique molecular identifiers was prepared. TCRdb recomputed calls from the PCR reads with MiXCR, one row per CDR3 protein. Of roughly 500,000 distinct CDR3 sequences in the sample, roughly a tenth were seen once. Comments on this clonotype: The antigen is not known.

Study-level points and caveats: A year had passed since transplant, and T-cell counts and diversity by then came mostly from newly produced T cells. Two months or so post-transplant, alpha-beta T cells reportedly derived from several hundred expanded graft clones.

The sequencing here drew on PBMCs, taken before TCRalphabeta/CD19-depleted stem cell transplant. This receptor was identified in a child between 2 and 9 years old with inherited bone marrow failure, due to receive a stem cell transplant.

The CDR3 coding sequence is TGTGCCAGCAGCGTTCAGGGGGCGCTGGGGGCCAACGTCCTGACTTTC. Translated, it gives CASSVQGALGANVLTF. This chain uses TRBV9 with TRBJ2-6, with 8 bases aligning to TRBD1. Per germline, CDR1 SGDLS and CDR2 YYNGEE. The CDR3 spans 16 residues. V was pared by 2 bases and J by 4 bases, with 5 bases of the junction left unmatched.